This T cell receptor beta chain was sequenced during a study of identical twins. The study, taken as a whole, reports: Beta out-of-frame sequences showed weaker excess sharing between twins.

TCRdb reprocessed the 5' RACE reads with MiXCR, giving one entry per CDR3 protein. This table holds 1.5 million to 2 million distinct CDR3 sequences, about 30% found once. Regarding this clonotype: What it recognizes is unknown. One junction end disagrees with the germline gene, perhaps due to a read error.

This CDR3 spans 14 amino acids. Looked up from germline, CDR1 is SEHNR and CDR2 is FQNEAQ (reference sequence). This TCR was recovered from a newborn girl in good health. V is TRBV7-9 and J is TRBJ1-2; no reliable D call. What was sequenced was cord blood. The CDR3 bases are TGTTCCAGCAGCTTAGCGCGGGCTAACTATGGCTACACCTTC. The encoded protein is CSSSLARANYGYTF. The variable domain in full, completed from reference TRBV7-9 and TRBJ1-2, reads DTGVSQNPRHKITKRGQNVTFRCDPISEHNRLYWYRQTLGQGPEFLTYFQNEAQLEKSRLLSDRFSAERPKGSFSTLEIQRTEQGDSAMYLCSSSLARANYGYTFGSGTRLTVV.